The entry below describes one T cell receptor (beta chain). The antigen is not known. Time point of the sample: sample taken at primary tumor resection. The sample originates from a study of spatial heterogeneity in lung cancer. At the level of the study: Raw reads contained each unique TCR and UMI combination more than ten times on average.

Study-wide results and caveats: Mutation counts in tumors were tracked by counts of expanded intratumoral alpha and beta TCRs.

This CDR3 contains 15 residues. From germline, CDR1 is SGHTS and CDR2 YDEGEE. The V end was cut by 4 bases, the J end by 0 bases, with 11 bases between. One entry per CDR3 protein results from TCRdb running MiXCR on the 5' RACE reads. In the table there are 13,000 or so distinct CDR3 sequences, less than 6.5% of which are singletons. The rearrangement links TRBV5-8 to TRBJ1-5; no clear D. The sequence was collected from a female donor with early-stage non-small cell lung cancer. The input for sequencing was lung tumor tissue, taken at surgery. This CDR3 is CASSPEGFSNQPQHF. The CDR3 DNA sequence: TGTGCCAGCAGCCCCGAGGGTTTTAGCAATCAGCCCCAGCATTTT.